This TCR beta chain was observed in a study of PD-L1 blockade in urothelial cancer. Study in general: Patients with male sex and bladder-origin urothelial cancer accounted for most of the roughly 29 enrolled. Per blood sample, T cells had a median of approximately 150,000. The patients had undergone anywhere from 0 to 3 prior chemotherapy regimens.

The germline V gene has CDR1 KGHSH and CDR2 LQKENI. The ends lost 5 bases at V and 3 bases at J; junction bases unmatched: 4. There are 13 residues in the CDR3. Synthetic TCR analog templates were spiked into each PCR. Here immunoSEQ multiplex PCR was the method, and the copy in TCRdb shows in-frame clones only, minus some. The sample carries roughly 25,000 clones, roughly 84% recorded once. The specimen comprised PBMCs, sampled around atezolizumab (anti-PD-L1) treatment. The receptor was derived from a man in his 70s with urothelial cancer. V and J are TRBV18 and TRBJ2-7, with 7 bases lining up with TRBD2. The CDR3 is CASSEGTNYEQYF. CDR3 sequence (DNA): TGTGCCAGCTCAGAAGGGACTAACTACGAGCAGTACTTC.